The clone carrying this TCR beta chain was seen many times. Template material for amplifying TCR beta CDR3 regions consisted of RNA transcripts. RT-PCR in the first round (using the HTBI primer set) targeted the TCR CDR3. TCRdb analysed the multiplex PCR reads with MiXCR anew, one entry per CDR3 protein. The sample has around 240,000 distinct CDR3 sequences, about 15% seen once; the top ten hold under 35%. This entry belongs to a study of T cells in Graves' hyperthyroidism and ophthalmopathy. Trimming pared 1 base from V and 3 bases from J, leaving 9 bases between. Looked up from germline, CDR1 is KGHSH and CDR2 is LQKENI. The CDR3 is 15 residues long.

Sequenced: blood. The clonotype was recovered from a woman aged 18-29 years with Graves' ophthalmopathy. This rearrangement joins TRBV18 to TRBJ2-2, with D maybe TRBD1 (5 bases). The CDR3 bases are TGTGCCAGCTCACCACAGGGGTCGGACACCGGGGAGCTGTTTTTT. Protein product: CASSPQGSDTGELFF.